This TCR beta chain was sequenced for a study of tumor and adjacent non-tumor tissue in lung cancer. Across the whole study: Stage I to III disease affected ten to eleven men and about five women aged roughly 30 to 76. Study observations and caveats: Tumor tissue had significantly higher TCR diversity than normal lung.

RNA was extracted from bulk tissue without any cell sorting. More than 3 cm separated this lung sample from the edge of the tumor. Details on this clonotype: Its antigen is not identified. One junction end disagrees with the germline gene, perhaps due to a read error.

The germline gives CDR1 SEHNR, CDR2 FQNEAQ (reference sequence). CDR3 length: 13 amino acids. TCRbeta libraries were built with three rounds of nested PCR, modified from ARM-PCR. TCRdb processed the multiplex PCR reads anew with MiXCR; each CDR3 protein has one entry. This table has around 82,000 distinct CDR3 sequences, approximately 80% appearing once. This sequence originates from a man aged 60-69 years with non-small cell lung cancer. The sequencing sample was made of distant non-tumor lung tissue. This sequence joins TRBV7-9 and TRBJ1-2; 8 positions match TRBD1. The CDR3 sequence is CARSGTGLQGYTF. CDR3 nucleotide sequence: TGTGCCCGCAGCGGGACAGGTCTTCAAGGCTACACCTTC.